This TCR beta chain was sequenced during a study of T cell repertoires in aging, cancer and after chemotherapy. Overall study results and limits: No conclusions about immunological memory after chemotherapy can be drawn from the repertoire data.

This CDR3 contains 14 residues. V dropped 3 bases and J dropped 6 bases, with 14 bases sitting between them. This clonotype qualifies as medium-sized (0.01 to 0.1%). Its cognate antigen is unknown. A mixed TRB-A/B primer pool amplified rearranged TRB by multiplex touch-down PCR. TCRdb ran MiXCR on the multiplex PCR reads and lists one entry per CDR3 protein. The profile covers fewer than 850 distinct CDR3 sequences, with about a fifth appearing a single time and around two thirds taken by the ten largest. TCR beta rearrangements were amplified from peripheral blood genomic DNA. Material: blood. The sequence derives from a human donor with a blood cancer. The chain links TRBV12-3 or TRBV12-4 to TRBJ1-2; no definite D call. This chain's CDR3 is CASSLGYRLDGYTF. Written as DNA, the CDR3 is TGTGCCAGCAGTTTGGGCTATCGCTTGGATGGCTACACCTTC.